The sequence of this TCR beta chain was determined in a study of T cells after yellow fever vaccination. CDR3 length equals 14 residues. CDR1 SGHTA and CDR2 FQGNSA come from the germline V gene. Trimming stripped 1 base from V and 5 bases from J, with 9 bases between. This clonotype was seen only a few times. TCRdb used MiXCR to reprocess the 5' RACE reads, holding one entry per CDR3 protein. The table includes 450,000 to 550,000 distinct CDR3 sequences, just over 20% detected once. Here the sequenced sample was PBMCs, taken approximately 20 days after the first yellow fever vaccination. The TCR was taken from a man between 18 and 35 years old who received the YFV17D yellow fever vaccine. The rearrangement uses TRBV7-2 and TRBJ2-1, with D tentatively TRBD2 (5 bases). The CDR3 reads CASSLEAADNEQFF. In DNA, the CDR3 is TGTGCCAGCAGCTTAGAGGCAGCGGACAATGAGCAGTTCTTC.